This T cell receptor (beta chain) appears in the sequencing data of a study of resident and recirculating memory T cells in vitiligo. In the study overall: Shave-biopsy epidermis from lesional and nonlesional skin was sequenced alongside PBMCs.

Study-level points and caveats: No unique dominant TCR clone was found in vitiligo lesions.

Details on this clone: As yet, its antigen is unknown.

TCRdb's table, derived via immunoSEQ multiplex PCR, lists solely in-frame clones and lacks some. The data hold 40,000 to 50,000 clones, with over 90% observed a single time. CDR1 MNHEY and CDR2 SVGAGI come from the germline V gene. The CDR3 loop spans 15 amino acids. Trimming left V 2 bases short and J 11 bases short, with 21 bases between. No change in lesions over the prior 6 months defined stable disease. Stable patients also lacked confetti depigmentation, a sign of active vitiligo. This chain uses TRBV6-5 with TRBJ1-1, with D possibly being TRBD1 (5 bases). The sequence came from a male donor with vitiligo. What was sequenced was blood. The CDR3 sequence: CASSYEGFGGGTAFF. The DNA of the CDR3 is TGTGCCAGCAGTTACGAAGGGTTTGGCGGGGGGACGGCTTTCTTT.